Listed below are T cell receptor beta chains from one sample, sequenced in a study of OX40 agonist ivuxolimab in advanced cancers. TCRdb's table, derived via immunoSEQ multiplex PCR, lists solely in-frame clones and lacks some. The table has about 70,000 clones, approximately 81% seen once. The specimen was CD4+ or CD8+ T cells sorted from blood, collected in a trial of the OX40 agonist ivuxolimab. Receptor source: an adult with an advanced solid tumor such as melanoma, head and neck, liver or kidney cancer. The CDR3 runs from the conserved cysteine through the conserved F or W. Each record gives: CDR3 protein, CDR3 DNA, clone size, V gene, J gene, D gene. The D gene is left open where the match is weak. Where a row states a size, it is once, few, many or the class of an expanded clone; other rows omit it.

CDR3aa: CASSPPGLAGGTDTQYF; CDR3nt: TGTGCCAGTAGTCCACCCGGACTAGCGGGGGGCACAGATACGCAGTATTTT; abundance: .; v_gene: TRBV19; j_gene: TRBJ2-3; d_gene: TRBD2
CDR3aa: CAWNFGVAQFF; CDR3nt: TGTGCCTGGAATTTTGGCGTCGCGCAGTTCTTC; abundance: .; v_gene: TRBV30; j_gene: TRBJ2-1; d_gene: .
CDR3aa: CASSIASGGMNTEAFF; CDR3nt: TGTGCCAGTAGTATAGCTTCAGGGGGGATGAACACTGAAGCTTTCTTT; abundance: .; v_gene: TRBV19; j_gene: TRBJ1-1; d_gene: TRBD1
CDR3aa: CASSLGQASTDTQYF; CDR3nt: TGTGCCAGCAGCTTAGGACAGGCGAGCACAGATACGCAGTATTTT; abundance: once; v_gene: TRBV7-3; j_gene: TRBJ2-3; d_gene: TRBD1
CDR3aa: CASSPHAGELFF; CDR3nt: TGTGCCAGCAGCCCACACGCCGGGGAGCTGTTTTTT; abundance: .; v_gene: TRBV6-6; j_gene: TRBJ2-2; d_gene: .
CDR3aa: CASASGTGVPGYTF; CDR3nt: TGTGCCAGTGCATCCGGGACAGGGGTTCCTGGCTACACCTTC; abundance: .; v_gene: TRBV2; j_gene: TRBJ1-2; d_gene: TRBD1
CDR3aa: CASSGPGLEREQYF; CDR3nt: TGCGCCAGCAGCGGACCGGGACTAGAGAGGGAGCAGTACTTC; abundance: .; v_gene: TRBV5-1; j_gene: TRBJ2-7; d_gene: TRBD2
CDR3aa: CASSLSVPYEQYF; CDR3nt: TGTGCCAGCAGCTTATCTGTCCCCTACGAGCAGTACTTC; abundance: .; v_gene: TRBV11-2; j_gene: TRBJ2-7; d_gene: .
CDR3aa: CASSLGSLAGVLGNEQFF; CDR3nt: TGTGCCAGCAGCTTAGGGTCGCTAGCGGGAGTTTTGGGCAATGAGCAGTTCTTC; abundance: .; v_gene: TRBV7-3; j_gene: TRBJ2-1; d_gene: TRBD2
CDR3aa: CASSKFDRGTTEAFF; CDR3nt: TGTGCCAGCAGCAAATTCGACAGGGGGACCACTGAAGCTTTCTTT; abundance: .; v_gene: TRBV5-8; j_gene: TRBJ1-1; d_gene: TRBD1
CDR3aa: CASSMGQGYEKLFF; CDR3nt: TGTGCCAGCAGCATGGGACAGGGGTATGAAAAACTGTTTTTT; abundance: .; v_gene: TRBV11-3; j_gene: TRBJ1-4; d_gene: TRBD1
CDR3aa: CASRQGFGMNTEAFF; CDR3nt: TGTGCCAGCAGACAGGGCTTCGGCATGAACACTGAAGCTTTCTTT; abundance: .; v_gene: TRBV2; j_gene: TRBJ1-1; d_gene: .
CDR3aa: CASSLANQRTAETQYF; CDR3nt: TGCGCCAGCAGCTTGGCCAACCAGCGGACCGCGGAGACCCAGTACTTC; abundance: once; v_gene: TRBV5-1; j_gene: TRBJ2-5; d_gene: .
CDR3aa: CASSMTGMQDTQYF; CDR3nt: TGCGCCAGCAGCATGACAGGGATGCAAGATACGCAGTATTTT; abundance: .; v_gene: TRBV5-1; j_gene: TRBJ2-3; d_gene: TRBD1
CDR3aa: CAMSSVRASDTQYF; CDR3nt: TGTGCCATGTCAAGCGTAAGAGCCTCAGATACGCAGTATTTT; abundance: .; v_gene: TRBV2; j_gene: TRBJ2-3; d_gene: .
CDR3aa: CASRDTRGNTIYF; CDR3nt: TGTGCCAGCAGGGACACGCGAGGAAACACCATATATTTT; abundance: .; v_gene: TRBV6-1; j_gene: TRBJ1-3; d_gene: .
CDR3aa: CAWSGSNQPQHF; CDR3nt: TGTGCCTGGAGCGGTAGCAATCAGCCCCAGCATTTT; abundance: few; v_gene: TRBV30; j_gene: TRBJ1-5; d_gene: .
CDR3aa: CASSSGQATNEKLFF; CDR3nt: TGTGCCAGCAGCTCGGGACAGGCAACTAATGAAAAACTGTTTTTT; abundance: .; v_gene: TRBV12-2; j_gene: TRBJ1-4; d_gene: .
CDR3aa: CASSESRREADTQYF; CDR3nt: TGTGCCAGCAGTGAATCCCGTAGGGAGGCAGATACGCAGTATTTT; abundance: .; v_gene: TRBV25-1; j_gene: TRBJ2-3; d_gene: .
CDR3aa: CASSLTETSNYGYTF; CDR3nt: TGTGCCAGCAGCTTAACGGAAACCTCTAACTATGGCTACACCTTC; abundance: .; v_gene: TRBV11-1; j_gene: TRBJ1-2; d_gene: .
CDR3aa: CASSSQGYEQYF; CDR3nt: TGTGCCAGCAGCTCGCAGGGTTACGAGCAGTACTTC; abundance: .; v_gene: TRBV11-2; j_gene: TRBJ2-7; d_gene: .
CDR3aa: CASSQEGRGPGYTF; CDR3nt: TGCGCCAGCAGCCAAGAAGGAAGGGGGCCCGGCTACACCTTC; abundance: .; v_gene: TRBV4-1; j_gene: TRBJ1-2; d_gene: TRBD1
CDR3aa: CASSEEAGGLETQYF; CDR3nt: TGTGCCAGCAGTGAAGAGGCCGGGGGCTTAGAGACCCAGTACTTC; abundance: .; v_gene: TRBV2; j_gene: TRBJ2-5; d_gene: .
CDR3aa: CASSESYGDHSYEQYF; CDR3nt: TGTGCCAGCAGTGAGTCGTACGGGGACCACTCCTACGAGCAGTACTTC; abundance: .; v_gene: TRBV6-1; j_gene: TRBJ2-7; d_gene: .
CDR3aa: CASSNRQSGQYF; CDR3nt: TGTGCCAGTAGTAACAGACAATCCGGGCAGTACTTC; abundance: few; v_gene: TRBV19; j_gene: TRBJ2-7; d_gene: .
CDR3aa: CASSEGQSNEKLFF; CDR3nt: TGTGCCAGCTCAGAAGGACAGAGTAATGAAAAACTGTTTTTT; abundance: .; v_gene: TRBV18; j_gene: TRBJ1-4; d_gene: .